Presented here are 32 T cell receptor beta chains from one specimen sequenced in a study of TIL therapy for anti-PD-1-resistant metastatic lung cancer. As to time point: pre-treatment sample, taken before nivolumab and TIL therapy. The libraries were made with immunoSEQ v3. The data were produced by immunoSEQ multiplex PCR, yet TCRdb's version contains in-frame clones alone and is incomplete. The profile shows about 50,000 clones, 65% to 80% of them singletons. This material consisted of blood, taken at baseline. These receptor sequences come from a woman aged 30-79 years with non-small cell lung cancer.

V usage is TRBV19 and J usage is TRBJ1-1; no reliable D call. Trimming left V 5 bases short and J 4 bases short, with 14 bases between. The CDR3 length is 14 residues. The germline V gene has CDR1 LNHDA and CDR2 SQIVND (reference sequence). Here the CDR3 reads CASSVSGVFTEAFF. The CDR3 DNA sequence: TGTGCCAGTAGTGTTTCCGGGGTATTCACTGAAGCTTTCTTT. The entire variable domain, with the rest obtained from reference TRBV19 and TRBJ1-1, is as follows: DGGITQSPKYLFRKEGQNVTLSCEQNLNHDAMYWYRQDPGQGLRLIYYSQIVNDFQKGDIAEGYSVSREKKESFPLTVTSAQKNPTAFYLCASSVSGVFTEAFFGQGTRLTVV.

This chain connects TRBV10-3 to TRBJ1-5, with 7 bases identical to TRBD1. The germline V gene has CDR1 ENHRY and CDR2 SYGVKD. CDR3 length equals 13 residues. The J segment lost 2 bases and the V segment lost 6 bases, leaving 1 base of the junction unmatched. The CDR3 DNA reads as TGTGCCATCAGCACAGGGGGCAATCAGCCCCAGCATTTT. Residues: CAISTGGNQPQHF.

The chain uses TRBV5-1 and TRBJ1-1, with a possible D match to TRBD1 (5 bases). V was cut by 3 bases and J by 5 bases, with 20 bases left in between. The CDR3 has 16 residues. The germline V gene encodes CDR1 SGHRS and CDR2 YFSETQ. This chain's CDR3 is CASSSNVLRTTTEAFF. The DNA of the CDR3 is TGCGCCAGCAGCTCAAACGTCCTTCGGACAACTACTGAAGCTTTCTTT.

The chain recombines TRBV19 with TRBJ2-1; 12 positions match TRBD2. Germline V CDR1 and CDR2: LNHDA, SQIVND (reference sequence). The CDR3 has 15 residues. V shed 4 bases and J 4 bases; nucleotides not matched to a gene: 2. The CDR3 DNA sequence: TGTGCCAGTAGTACACTAGCGGGGGGTTACAATGAGCAGTTCTTC. Translating it yields CASSTLAGGYNEQFF.

The chain uses TRBV5-1 and TRBJ1-3, with TRBD1 identical over 7 bases. Germline V CDR1 and CDR2: SGHRS, YFSETQ. The CDR3 has 16 amino acids. Trimming at V came to 3 bases and at J to 0 bases, leaving 6 bases not matched to a gene. CDR3 amino acids: CASSSAGGISGNTIYF. The CDR3 DNA follows: TGCGCCAGCAGCTCCGCAGGGGGAATCTCTGGAAACACCATATATTTT.

This clone was recorded only once. The J gene is TRBJ2-3, the V gene TRBV7-9, with TRBD2 as a possible D gene (5 bases). Deletions cut 1 base from V and 0 bases from J, with 11 bases between. The CDR3 loop spans 16 amino acids. The germline V gene has CDR1 SEHNR and CDR2 FQNEAQ (reference sequence). The CDR3 nucleotides are TGTGCCAGCAGCTTAGATCCGGGGTCTAGCACAGATACGCAGTATTTT. It yields the protein CASSLDPGSSTDTQYF.

This clone came up once. The gene calls are TRBV28 and TRBJ2-7; the D is unclear. Germline V CDR1 and CDR2: MDHEN, SYDVKM. V dropped 2 bases and J dropped 3 bases, with 8 bases sitting between them. The length of the CDR3 is 13 residues. The CDR3 nucleotides read TGTGCCAGCAGTTTAATCAACAGCTACGAGCAGTACTTC. Protein product: CASSLINSYEQYF.

This chain uses TRBV29-1 with TRBJ2-7; D remains unclear. Trimming left V 4 bases short and J 2 bases short, with 15 bases between. From germline, CDR1 is SQVTM and CDR2 ANQGSEA. The CDR3 sequence is 14 residues long. CDR3: CSVVGQDPTYEQYF. CDR3 bases: TGCAGCGTTGTTGGCCAGGACCCGACCTACGAGCAGTACTTC.

This chain uses TRBV7-9 with TRBJ2-3; 9 positions match TRBD2. CDR1 is SEHNR, CDR2 FQNEAQ, per germline (reference sequence). The CDR3 sequence is 15 residues long. Trimming at V came to 8 bases and at J to 1 base, leaving 7 bases not matched to a gene. CDR3 in amino acids: CASVRAGGRTDTQYF. CDR3 DNA sequence: TGTGCCAGCGTCCGAGCGGGAGGCCGCACAGATACGCAGTATTTT.

This chain links TRBV5-6 with TRBJ1-2; 8 nucleotides agree with TRBD1. This CDR3 is 16 amino acids long. CDR1 is SGHDT and CDR2 is YYEEEE in the germline V gene. V was pared by 4 bases and J by 2 bases, with 10 bases of the junction left unmatched. The CDR3 is CASSMYDRGGNYGYTF. In DNA, the CDR3 is TGTGCCAGCAGCATGTACGACAGGGGAGGAAACTATGGCTACACCTTC.

The chain links TRBV7-2 to TRBJ1-5; no firm D call. The germline CDR1 and CDR2 sequences are SGHTA and FQGNSA. V shed 1 base and J shed 7 bases, with 5 bases lying between them. The CDR3 is 12 residues long. The CDR3 region has the DNA TGTGCCAGCAGCTTAGGTGGCCAGCCCCAGCATTTT. Residues: CASSLGGQPQHF.

This clone was seen once. This chain connects TRBV7-2 to TRBJ2-5; D remains unclear. The DNA end is a closer match to TRBJ2-7, so the J assignment may be wrong. This CDR3 spans 12 amino acids. From germline, CDR1 is SGHTA and CDR2 FQGNSA. CDR3 in amino acids: CASSLSSYEQYF. CDR3 DNA sequence: TGTGCCAGCAGCCTCAGCTCCTACGAGCAGTACTTC.

The V gene is TRBV5-1, the J gene TRBJ2-7; D is possibly TRBD2 (6 bases). Trimming shortened V by 0 bases and J by 5 bases, and 12 bases separated the two germline ends. Per germline, CDR1 SGHRS and CDR2 YFSETQ. The CDR3 has 14 amino acids. In DNA, the CDR3 is TGCGCCAGCAGCTTGGGGGGACTTGCACACGAGCAGTACTTC. This translates into CASSLGGLAHEQYF.

The chain recombines TRBV2 with TRBJ2-5, with 7 bases aligning to TRBD1. V was clipped by 3 bases and J by 0 bases; unmatched bases: 1. There are 14 residues in the CDR3. Germline V CDR1 and CDR2: SNHLY, FYNNEI. Written as DNA, the CDR3 is TGTGCCAGCAGTGACAGGGGGTACCAAGAGACCCAGTACTTC. It translates to CASSDRGYQETQYF. The full variable domain, its missing parts supplied by reference TRBV2 and TRBJ2-5, is EPEVTQTPSHQVTQMGQEVILRCVPISNHLYFYWYRQILGQKVEFLVSFYNNEISEKSEIFDDQFSVERPDGSNFTLKIRSTKLEDSAMYFCASSDRGYQETQYFGPGTRLLVL.

The J gene is TRBJ2-7, the V gene TRBV6-6; 11 positions match TRBD1. The CDR3 contains 13 residues. Trimming cost V 6 bases and J 7 bases; bases outside gene matches: 5. Germline V gene data show CDR1 as MNHNY and CDR2 as SVGAGI (reference sequence). The CDR3 DNA reads TGTGCCAGCAGGGGACAGGGGGTAGGAGAGCAGTACTTC. Translation: CASRGQGVGEQYF.

The chain has TRBV2 and TRBJ2-7, with 11 bases identical to TRBD2. In germline, CDR1 is SNHLY, CDR2 FYNNEI. The CDR3 runs 14 residues. With V trimmed by 4 bases and J by 3 bases, 2 bases remained unmatched. The DNA for the CDR3 is TGTGCCAGCAGTGCCACTAGCGGGAGCTACGAGCAGTACTTC. Amino acids: CASSATSGSYEQYF.

This chain links TRBV10-3 with TRBJ2-7; perhaps TRBD1 as D (6 bases). This CDR3 comprises 13 residues. Germline V gene lookup returns CDR1 ENHRY and CDR2 SYGVKD. The V gene lost 6 bases and the J gene lost 3 bases, with 12 bases spanning the gap. The CDR3 bases are TGTGCCATCAGGCAACAGGGTCGCTACGAGCAGTACTTC. Translated, it gives CAIRQQGRYEQYF.

V and J are TRBV10-3 and TRBJ1-2; the D is unclear. CDR3 length equals 11 residues. Germline values: CDR1 ENHRY, CDR2 SYGVKD. V was pared by 3 bases and J by 5 bases, with 4 bases between. The CDR3 nucleotides are TGTGCCATCAGTGACCTATATGGCTACACCTTC. It encodes CAISDLYGYTF.

This clone was found a few times. The chain couples TRBV7-3 to TRBJ2-1; no clear D gene. V was cut by 3 bases and J by 7 bases, with 7 bases left in between. The CDR3 has 12 residues. Germline-derived CDR1 and CDR2 are SGHTA and FQGTGA. Written as DNA, the CDR3 is TGTGCCAGCAGCTTTAACGGTAATGAGCAGTTCTTC. Protein: CASSFNGNEQFF.

This chain joins TRBV7-2 and TRBJ1-5; TRBD1 agrees at 7 bases. The CDR3 is made up of 16 amino acids. Germline-derived CDR1 and CDR2 are SGHTA and FQGNSA. V lost 3 bases to trimming and J lost 5 bases; unmatched junction nucleotides: 10. In DNA form, the CDR3 reads TGTGCCAGCAGCTTTGGGTCAGACAGGGTTTATCAGCCCCAGCATTTT. Its protein is CASSFGSDRVYQPQHF.

The chain links TRBV7-3 to TRBJ2-3, with D uncertain. The V gene's germline CDR1 is SGHTA and CDR2 FQGTGA. V dropped 5 bases and J dropped 0 bases, with 9 bases sitting between them. This CDR3 spans 14 amino acids. The CDR3 loop reads CASSPGPSTDTQYF. In DNA, the CDR3 is TGTGCCAGCAGCCCAGGACCCAGCACAGATACGCAGTATTTT.

The J gene is TRBJ2-1, the V gene TRBV29-1; 13 bases fit TRBD2. The J segment lost 15 bases and the V segment lost 3 bases, leaving 11 bases of the junction unmatched. CDR3 length equals 14 residues. Germline V gene sequence: CDR1 SQVTM, CDR2 ANQGSEA. In DNA form, the CDR3 reads TGCAGCGTTGATGTGCGGACTAGCGGGAGAAAACTGTTCTTC. Encoded protein: CSVDVRTSGRKLFF.

The chain couples TRBV7-2 to TRBJ1-2; TRBD1 matches at 8 bases. With 5 bases clipped from V and 7 bases from J, the junction kept 12 bases outside the gene matches. Germline lookup yields CDR1 SGHTA and CDR2 FQGNSA. CDR3 size: 15 residues. The chain's CDR3 is CASSPNGQGGSGYTF. The CDR3, as DNA: TGTGCCAGCAGCCCGAACGGACAGGGAGGCAGTGGCTACACCTTC.

The chain links TRBV27 to TRBJ1-1; no reliable D call. The CDR3 runs 16 residues. V lost 7 bases, J lost 0 bases, and 18 bases lay in between. Germline CDR1 reads MNHEY; CDR2 reads SMNVEV (reference sequence). In DNA, the CDR3 is TGTGCCAGCACTCCGACCTCGGGCAGTCTGAACACTGAAGCTTTCTTT. It encodes CASTPTSGSLNTEAFF.

The chain has TRBV5-1 and TRBJ2-7, with 8 bases matching TRBD2. The junction had 12 bases not matched to a gene; V was cut back by 1 base and J by 0 bases. The CDR3 is made up of 18 amino acids. The germline CDR1 and CDR2 sequences are SGHRS and YFSETQ. The CDR3 is CASSLFSGAGATSYEQYF. Here the CDR3 DNA reads TGCGCCAGCAGCTTGTTTAGCGGGGCGGGAGCGACCTCCTACGAGCAGTACTTC. Full variable domain (remainder filled in from reference TRBV5-1 and TRBJ2-7): KAGVTQTPRYLIKTRGQQVTLSCSPISGHRSVSWYQQTPGQGLQFLFEYFSETQRNKGNFPGRFSGRQFSNSRSEMNVSTLELGDSALYLCASSLFSGAGATSYEQYFGPGTRLTVT.

The chain employs TRBV27 and TRBJ2-7, with D hard to call. Germline loops: CDR1 MNHEY, CDR2 SMNVEV (reference sequence). The germline V and J ends were trimmed by 8 bases and 9 bases, with 11 bases remaining between them. The CDR3 runs 10 residues. The CDR3 sequence is CASLFVGQYF. The CDR3 region has the DNA TGTGCCAGCCTCTTTGTAGGGCAGTACTTC.

This clone was seen only once. The gene calls are TRBV9 and TRBJ2-5; the D gene is possibly TRBD1 (5 bases). The CDR3 covers 13 residues. V was clipped by 1 base and J by 3 bases, with 7 bases between them. CDR1 and CDR2 from the germline V gene are SGDLS and YYNGEE. The CDR3, as DNA: TGTGCCAGCAGCGTATCCAGGGAAGAGACCCAGTACTTC. Its translation: CASSVSREETQYF.

This chain links TRBV29-1 with TRBJ1-2; 11 bases are shared with TRBD1. This CDR3 is built from 12 residues. V lost 8 bases, J lost 6 bases, and 5 bases stayed unmatched. CDR1 is SQVTM and CDR2 is ANQGSEA in the germline V gene. The CDR3 DNA follows: TGCAGCACTGGGACAGGGGGGAATGGCTACACCTTC. Residues: CSTGTGGNGYTF.

This chain uses TRBV5-4 with TRBJ2-5; weak D call: TRBD1 (6 bases). The length of the CDR3 is 14 residues. The germline CDR1 and CDR2 sequences are SGHNT and YYREEE (reference sequence). Trimming pared 8 bases from V and 11 bases from J, leaving 25 bases between. CDR3 sequence (DNA): TGTGCCAGTAGTACCGGGACATCGGTGGGGGAGCAGTACTTC. It yields the protein CASSTGTSVGEQYF.

This chain joins TRBV28 and TRBJ1-1; 10 nucleotides agree with TRBD1. Germline CDR1 reads MDHEN; CDR2 reads SYDVKM. The CDR3 has 18 amino acids. V lost 5 bases to trimming and J lost 4 bases; unmatched junction nucleotides: 16. The CDR3 region is CASSLTGTGVRGTTEAFF. CDR3 coding DNA: TGTGCCAGCAGTCTTACCGGGACAGGGGTTCGTGGAACCACTGAAGCTTTCTTT.

The chain is built from TRBV19 and TRBJ1-5; D is unclear. CDR3 length: 13 amino acids. Germline CDR1 LNHDA, CDR2 SQIVND (reference sequence). V lost 6 bases and J lost 8, with 14 bases in between. The CDR3 region is CASRIQLTEPQHF. The CDR3, as DNA: TGTGCCAGTAGGATCCAACTTACGGAGCCCCAGCATTTT. The complete variable domain, with remaining parts taken from reference TRBV19 and TRBJ1-5, reads DGGITQSPKYLFRKEGQNVTLSCEQNLNHDAMYWYRQDPGQGLRLIYYSQIVNDFQKGDIAEGYSVSREKKESFPLTVTSAQKNPTAFYLCASRIQLTEPQHFGDGTRLSIL.

The chain links TRBV7-8 to TRBJ2-2; D perhaps matches TRBD1 (6 bases). Per the germline V gene, CDR1 is SGHVS and CDR2 is FQNEAQ. There are 15 residues in the CDR3. V dropped 5 bases and J dropped 5 bases, with 15 bases sitting between them. The CDR3 DNA reads as TGTGCCAGCAGCCTCCCGGGACATCCAACCGGGGAGCTGTTTTTT. Translated, it gives CASSLPGHPTGELFF.